A single sample gave rise to the 30 T cell receptor beta chains below, sequenced in a study of blood T cell repertoires in COVID-19 (dated by TCRdb to about 2020). The library was prepared using the immunoSEQ multiplex PCR assay. The clones in this table, taken by TCRdb from immuneACCESS, are in-frame only. Not every clone is retained; where verified, under half of the shortfall comes from an unresolved V gene, and the cause of the rest is unknown. The sample records some 100,000 clones, around 81% of which are singletons. Over 10% of the sample belongs to the ten largest clones. Sequencing input: peripheral blood. These receptors all come from a man between 50 and 59 years old with active or convalescent COVID-19.

CDR3 protein: CASSGHREGNQPQHF. CDR3 DNA sequence: TGTGCCAGCAGCGGCCACAGGGAGGGAAATCAGCCCCAGCATTTT. This chain links TRBV6-2 or TRBV6-3 with TRBJ1-5; TRBD1 might be the D (6 bases). V gave up 6 bases and J gave up 4 bases, with 16 bases separating them. CDR3 length: 15 residues. Germline V gives CDR1 MNHEY, CDR2 SVGEGT.

This chain joins TRBV7-5 and TRBJ2-7; whether TRBD2, the table's D call, matches the DNA was not checked. TRBV7-5 is labeled a pseudogene. The CDR3 runs to 22 residues. For the CDR3, the DNA is TGTGTCAGAAGCCCCAGATGGGGGGCGACTAGCGGGAGTTGGAGGGCGAAGGGCGAGCAGTACTTC. This translates into CVRSPRWGATSGSWRAKGEQYF.

This chain joins TRBV5-4 and TRBJ2-2, with 9 nucleotides matching TRBD1. The CDR3 consists of 15 residues. The J segment lost 6 bases and the V segment lost 4 bases, leaving 7 bases of the junction unmatched. Germline loops: CDR1 SGHNT, CDR2 YYREEE (reference sequence). The CDR3 bases are TGTGCCAGCAGCCGGGACAGGGTAGGGGCCGGGGAGCTGTTTTTT. Encoded protein: CASSRDRVGAGELFF.

This clone showed up just a few times. This chain joins TRBV12-3 or TRBV12-4 and TRBJ1-1; D not certain. The CDR3 length is 13 residues. V lost 4 bases and J lost 4, with 10 bases in between. CDR3 amino acids: CASSSTVGTEAFF. The CDR3, as DNA: TGTGCCAGCAGTTCTACAGTGGGCACTGAAGCTTTCTTT.

This clone was seen just once. The chain has TRBV11-3 and TRBJ2-7; 10 bases are a match to TRBD1. Trimming at V came to 3 bases and at J to 6 bases, leaving 5 bases not matched to a gene. Germline assignment: CDR1 SGHNT and CDR2 YENEEA. This CDR3 is built from 14 residues. CDR3 residues: CASSFRDRGSEQYF. CDR3 DNA sequence: TGTGCCAGCAGCTTCCGGGACAGGGGTAGCGAGCAGTACTTC. Together with reference TRBV11-3 and TRBJ2-7, the CDR3 gives the full variable domain: EAGVVQSPRYKIIEKKQPVAFWCNPISGHNTLYWYLQNLGQGPELLIRYENEEAVDDSQLPKDRFSAERLKGVDSTLKIQPAELGDSAVYLCASSFRDRGSEQYFGPGTRLTVT.

This chain connects TRBV6-5 to TRBJ1-4; unclear D gene. V was trimmed by 10 bases and J by 4 bases, leaving 4 bases between them. The CDR3 is 10 amino acids. Germline values: CDR1 MNHEY, CDR2 SVGAGI. The CDR3 loop is CATLNEKLFF. The CDR3 DNA is TGTGCCACCCTTAATGAAAAACTGTTTTTT.

About this clone: Other DNA sequences of this sample code for an identical CDR3. Here the CDR3 DNA reads TGTGCCAGCAGTCCGGACAGGGGCAATGAGCAGTTCTTC. This encodes CASSPDRGNEQFF. The gene calls are TRBV12-3 or TRBV12-4 and TRBJ2-1; 9 bases align to TRBD1. V trimming: 5 bases; J trimming: 6 bases; junction bases outside the gene matches: 2. The CDR3 runs 13 residues.

J is TRBJ1-1 and V is TRBV10-2, with 8 bases aligning to TRBD1. This CDR3 contains 13 residues. With V trimmed by 5 bases and J by 3 bases, 2 bases remained unmatched. CDR1 WSHSY and CDR2 SAAADI come from the germline V gene. CDR3 sequence (DNA): TGCGCCAGCAGTAGGACAGGGTACACTGAAGCTTTCTTT. Residues: CASSRTGYTEAFF.

The chain links TRBV7-9 to TRBJ2-3; 11 nucleotides line up with TRBD2. This CDR3 region has 15 residues. The germline gives CDR1 SEHNR, CDR2 FQNEAQ (reference sequence). Trimming at V came to 4 bases and at J to 0 bases, leaving 0 bases not matched to a gene. Written as DNA, the CDR3 is TGTGCCAGCAGCTGGACTAGCGGGAGCACAGATACGCAGTATTTT. It encodes CASSWTSGSTDTQYF.

This chain connects TRBV4-1 to TRBJ1-1, with 12 nucleotides matching TRBD1. The V gene end was trimmed by 4 bases and the J gene end by 1 base; junction bases not matched to a gene: 10. The CDR3 extends over 18 amino acids. CDR1 is MGHRA, CDR2 YSYEKL, per germline. This chain's CDR3 is CASSLTGGQGATNTEAFF. The CDR3 nucleotides read TGCGCCAGCAGCCTGACGGGGGGACAGGGGGCGACGAACACTGAAGCTTTCTTT.

The chain employs TRBV6-6 and TRBJ1-2, with D perhaps matching TRBD1 (5 bases). V dropped 7 bases and J dropped 6 bases, with 21 bases sitting between them. CDR3 size: 15 residues. Germline V gives CDR1 MNHNY, CDR2 SVGAGI (reference sequence). The DNA for the CDR3 is TGTGCCAGCACCCTCCTCGCAGGGTCAGACAATGGCTACACCTTC. Its translation: CASTLLAGSDNGYTF.

J is TRBJ2-7 and V is TRBV5-4, with D possibly matching TRBD2 (5 bases). Trimming left V 0 bases short and J 1 base short, with 11 bases between. Germline loops: CDR1 SGHNT, CDR2 YYREEE (reference sequence). This CDR3 is built from 15 residues. The CDR3 sequence: CASSLAGGLSYEQYF. The CDR3 nucleotides read TGTGCCAGCAGCTTGGCCGGAGGACTTTCCTACGAGCAGTACTTC.

The sample holds one count of this clone. The rearrangement links TRBV21-1 to TRBJ2-1; TRBD2, the table's D call, lacks a check against the DNA. TRBV21-1 is listed as a pseudogene. The CDR3 loop spans 20 amino acids. CDR3 loop: CASSNLSNPGGLASNNEQFF. The CDR3 DNA reads as TGTGCCAGCAGCAACCTCTCCAACCCGGGGGGACTAGCGAGTAACAATGAGCAGTTCTTC.

The chain has TRBV9 and TRBJ2-2; 7 nucleotides agree with TRBD2. J lost 11 bases, V lost 0 bases, and 4 bases had no gene match. The CDR3 length is 13 residues. Germline values: CDR1 SGDLS, CDR2 YYNGEE. The CDR3 here is CASSVEWGGELFF. The CDR3 DNA follows: TGTGCCAGCAGCGTAGAATGGGGGGGTGAGCTGTTTTTT.

This clone was seen just once. This sequence joins TRBV7-9 and TRBJ2-5; 10 bases are shared with TRBD1. CDR3 length: 16 residues. With V trimmed by 3 bases and J by 2 bases, 6 bases remained unmatched. Germline loops: CDR1 SEHNR, CDR2 FQNEAQ (reference sequence). The CDR3 region is CASSLTGGGLQETQYF. The CDR3 DNA follows: TGTGCCAGCAGCTTGACAGGGGGCGGACTTCAAGAGACCCAGTACTTC.

The chain couples TRBV5-1 to TRBJ2-2; D might be TRBD2 (5 bases). The CDR3 totals 12 residues. Germline-derived CDR1 and CDR2 are SGHRS and YFSETQ. Trimming took off 3 bases at V and 8 bases at J, with 8 bases between the two ends. The CDR3 DNA reads as TGCGCCAGCAGCTCCGGACTGGGGGAGCTGTTTTTT. Translated: CASSSGLGELFF.

The chain combines TRBV7-2 with TRBJ2-2; possible D gene TRBD2, 6 bases. The ends were cut back, 6 bases at V and 4 bases at J, with 15 bases in the middle. Germline CDR1 and CDR2: SGHTA and FQGNSA. This CDR3 spans 15 amino acids. The CDR3 region is CASSSTGLRTGELFF. The CDR3 region has the DNA TGTGCCAGCAGTTCAACGGGACTCCGCACCGGGGAGCTGTTTTTT.

The chain carries TRBV28 and TRBJ1-5, with D possibly being TRBD1 (6 bases). The germline CDR1 and CDR2 sequences are MDHEN and SYDVKM. The CDR3 consists of 15 residues. V gave up 5 bases and J gave up 4 bases, with 15 bases separating them. This CDR3 reads CASSTQGRGNQPQHF. CDR3 coding DNA: TGTGCCAGCAGTACACAGGGCCGAGGGAATCAGCCCCAGCATTTT.

This clone occurred once. This chain uses TRBV7-3 with TRBJ1-4; D is uncertain. CDR3 length: 13 amino acids. Germline loops: CDR1 SGHTA, CDR2 FQGTGA. Between the trimmed V and J ends, which lost 2 bases and 7 bases, there was a span of 8 bases. This CDR3 is CASSLSPGEKLFF. The CDR3 nucleotides are TGTGCCAGCAGCTTATCCCCAGGTGAAAAACTGTTTTTT.

J is TRBJ1-1 and V is TRBV7-3; no definite D call. The CDR3 loop spans 14 amino acids. The ends were cut back, 2 bases at V and 2 bases at J, with 9 bases in the middle. Germline-derived CDR1 and CDR2 are SGHTA and FQGTGA. CDR3 residues: CASSLSNGNTEAFF. DNA for the CDR3: TGTGCCAGCAGCTTATCTAACGGTAACACTGAAGCTTTCTTT.

V and J are TRBV11-1 and TRBJ2-4, with 7 bases matching TRBD2. CDR3 length: 15 amino acids. Germline V gene data show CDR1 as SGHAT and CDR2 as FQDESV (reference sequence). V lost 1 base and J lost 10; bases outside the gene matches: 10. The CDR3 region has the DNA TGTGCCAGCAGCTTAGGTAGCGGGTCCGGGTATATTCAGTACTTC. As protein: CASSLGSGSGYIQYF.

This chain links TRBV5-1 with TRBJ2-7; 9 positions agree with TRBD2. V shed 2 bases, J shed 7 bases, and the junction held 7 bases outside the gene matches. Germline-derived CDR1 and CDR2 are SGHRS and YFSETQ. The CDR3 is 14 amino acids. CDR3 in amino acids: CASSFGGRAEEQYF. For the CDR3, the DNA is TGCGCCAGCAGCTTTGGCGGGAGGGCCGAGGAGCAGTACTTC.

This sequence joins TRBV11-2 and TRBJ2-7; tentatively, D is TRBD1 (6 bases). Germline values: CDR1 SGHAT, CDR2 FQNNGV. V was shortened by 5 bases and J by 7 bases, with 21 bases between the two germline ends. The CDR3 has 15 residues. CDR3 DNA sequence: TGTGCCAGCAGCCCACTACAGGGCCTGGGAGTGGAGCAGTACTTC. Amino acids: CASSPLQGLGVEQYF.

The chain recombines TRBV7-9 with TRBJ1-2; TRBD1 aligns across 9 bases. The CDR3 covers 13 residues. In germline, CDR1 is SEHNR, CDR2 FQNEAQ (reference sequence). The V segment lost 2 bases and the J segment 13 bases; nucleotides outside the gene matches: 8. CDR3 sequence (DNA): TGTGCCAGCAGCTTACCGGGACAGGGTATTTCCACCTTC. Its protein is CASSLPGQGISTF.

In its sample, this clone was seen once. V gene TRBV5-4 combines with J gene TRBJ2-5, with unresolved D. V dropped 7 bases and J dropped 0 bases, with 10 bases sitting between them. Germline lookup yields CDR1 SGHNT and CDR2 YYREEE (reference sequence). CDR3 length equals 13 residues. The CDR3 spells CASEERNQETQYF. The CDR3 DNA reads as TGTGCCAGCGAAGAGCGTAACCAAGAGACCCAGTACTTC.

The chain carries TRBV9 and TRBJ1-1; perhaps TRBD1 as D (6 bases). The length of the CDR3 is 14 residues. Germline V gives CDR1 SGDLS, CDR2 YYNGEE. V shed 4 bases and J shed 3 bases, with 13 bases lying between them. The CDR3: CASSTRQDYTEAFF. CDR3 in DNA: TGTGCCAGCAGCACCCGACAGGACTACACTGAAGCTTTCTTT. Using reference TRBV9 and TRBJ1-1 for the parts outside the CDR3, the full variable domain is DSGVTQTPKHLITATGQRVTLRCSPRSGDLSVYWYQQSLDQGLQFLIQYYNGEERAKGNILERFSAQQFPDLHSELNLSSLELGDSALYFCASSTRQDYTEAFFGQGTRLTVV.

The chain recombines TRBV27 with TRBJ1-1; 9 bases align to TRBD1. CDR3 length: 14 residues. With V trimmed by 4 bases and J by 1 base, 1 base remained unmatched. The germline CDR1 and CDR2 sequences are MNHEY and SMNVEV (reference sequence). CDR3 sequence (DNA): TGTGCCAGCAGTTGGGACAGGGAGAACACTGAAGCTTTCTTT. Protein sequence: CASSWDRENTEAFF.

This clone has more than one count but fewer than ten. This sequence joins TRBV4-1 and TRBJ2-7; tentative D call: TRBD1 (6 bases). The CDR3 is made up of 15 amino acids. Per the germline V gene, CDR1 is MGHRA and CDR2 is YSYEKL. The germline V and J ends were trimmed by 4 bases and 3 bases, with 16 bases remaining between them. The CDR3, as DNA: TGCGCCAGCAGCCCCCTATTACAGGGCCTCTACGAGCAGTACTTC. Translation gives CASSPLLQGLYEQYF.

The rearrangement links TRBV27 to TRBJ2-2, with TRBD2 identical over 10 bases. The length of the CDR3 is 14 residues. From germline, CDR1 is MNHEY and CDR2 SMNVEV (reference sequence). Trimming cost V 8 bases and J 5 bases; bases outside gene matches: 5. The CDR3 region is CASGSGRGTGELFF. In DNA form, the CDR3 reads TGTGCCAGCGGCAGCGGGAGGGGAACCGGGGAGCTGTTTTTT.

This clone was seen once. This rearrangement joins TRBV19 to TRBJ2-3; D is possibly TRBD1 (6 bases). Germline lookup yields CDR1 LNHDA and CDR2 SQIVND (reference sequence). Trimming took 8 bases from V and 6 from J, leaving 21 bases between them. The CDR3 extends over 15 amino acids. CDR3 sequence reads: CASRLRGNPEDTQYF. The DNA for the CDR3 is TGTGCCAGTCGACTGAGGGGGAACCCTGAGGATACGCAGTATTTT.